This T cell receptor beta chain derives from a study of blood T cell repertoires in COVID-19. Study-wide background: Whether acute or convalescent, the COVID-19 samples came from the United States, Italy and Spain. The cDNA or gDNA used as material had been derived from T cells, B-cell-depleted T cells, or PBMCs.

Study processing details: From reference gene primer amplification, estimates of nucleated cell counts were derived. Sequenced by immunoSEQ multiplex PCR; TCRdb stores in-frame clones only, minus some. V, J and clone size derive from that table, while D and trimming were established from the DNA sequence. The sample lists about 320,000 clones, 80% to 90% occurring once. V dropped 7 bases and J dropped 4 bases, with 19 bases sitting between them. Germline CDR1 and CDR2: MNHEY and SVGAGI. CDR3 length equals 15 residues. Sequences were obtained from peripheral blood. The V call is TRBV6-5, the J call TRBJ1-1, with D possibly matching TRBD1 (5 bases). This sequence was found in a man between 18 and 35 years old who had recovered from COVID-19. Here the CDR3 reads CASNWGSRMSTEAFF. The CDR3 nucleotides are TGTGCCAGCAACTGGGGCTCGAGGATGAGCACTGAAGCTTTCTTT.